This T cell receptor (beta chain) appears in the sequencing data of a study of circulating tumor DNA in untreated peripheral T-cell lymphoma. Study conclusions and caveats: Tumor-specific clonotypes: identified in roughly 80% of patients, 85% to 90% of baseline tissues.

The V gene's germline CDR1 is LNHDA and CDR2 SQIVND (reference sequence). The V and J ends lost 0 bases and 4 bases, in that order; junction bases with no gene match: 4. CDR3 size: 16 residues. The tumor tissue sample was taken at baseline before any treatment. Clones were read by immunoSEQ multiplex PCR, and TCRdb kept only the in-frame ones, dropping some. Among roughly 10,000 clones listed, about 82% were seen once. Turning to this clone: Its specificity is not known.

This TCR derives from a human donor with peripheral T-cell lymphoma. The specimen sequenced was tumor tissue. V is TRBV19 and J is TRBJ1-2; the match to TRBD1 covers 11 bases. CDR3 coding DNA: TGTGCCAGTAGTATAGAAGGACAGGGGGCATCCTATGGCTACACCTTC. Translation: CASSIEGQGASYGYTF.